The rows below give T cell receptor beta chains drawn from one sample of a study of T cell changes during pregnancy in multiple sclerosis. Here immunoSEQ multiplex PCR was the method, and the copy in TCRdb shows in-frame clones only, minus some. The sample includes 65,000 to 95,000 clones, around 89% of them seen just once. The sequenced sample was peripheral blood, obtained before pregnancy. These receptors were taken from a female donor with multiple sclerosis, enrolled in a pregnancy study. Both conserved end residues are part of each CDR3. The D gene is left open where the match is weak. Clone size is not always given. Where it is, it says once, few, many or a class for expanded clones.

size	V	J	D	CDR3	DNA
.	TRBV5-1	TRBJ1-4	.	CASRGSGEKLFF	TGCGCCAGCAGGGGGTCGGGGGAAAAACTGTTTTTT
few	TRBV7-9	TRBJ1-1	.	CASSWDTSEAFF	TGTGCCAGCAGCTGGGACACGTCTGAGGCTTTCTTT
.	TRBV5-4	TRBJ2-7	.	CASSLEQGVDEQYF	TGTGCCAGCAGCTTAGAACAGGGAGTCGACGAGCAGTACTTC
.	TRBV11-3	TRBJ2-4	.	CASSRPIAKNIQYF	TGTGCCAGCAGCCGTCCTATAGCCAAAAACATTCAGTACTTC
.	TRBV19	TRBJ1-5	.	CASSIPQRGYSNQPQHF	TGTGCCAGTAGTATACCCCAGAGGGGGTACAGCAATCAGCCCCAGCATTTT
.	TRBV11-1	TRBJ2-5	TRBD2	CASSLGGGVETQYF	TGTGCCAGCAGCTTAGGCGGGGGGGTAGAGACCCAGTACTTC
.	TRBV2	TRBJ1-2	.	CASRTTNYGYTF	TGTGCCAGCAGGACTACTAACTATGGCTACACCTTC
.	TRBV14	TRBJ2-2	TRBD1	CASSLRAWDRVTGELFF	TGTGCCAGCAGCTTAAGAGCCTGGGACAGGGTAACCGGGGAGCTGTTTTTT
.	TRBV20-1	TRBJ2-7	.	CSAPSSHEQYF	TGCAGTGCTCCCTCTAGCCACGAGCAGTACTTC
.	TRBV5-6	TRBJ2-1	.	CASSLASGLYNEQFF	TGTGCCAGCAGCTTGGCGTCGGGACTCTACAATGAGCAGTTCTTC
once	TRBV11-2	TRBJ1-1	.	CASSLRREPEAFF	TGTGCCAGCAGCTTGAGACGGGAACCTGAAGCTTTCTTT
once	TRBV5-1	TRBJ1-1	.	CASSLEPDRLNTEAFF	TGCGCCAGCAGCTTGGAGCCTGACAGGCTGAACACTGAAGCTTTCTTT
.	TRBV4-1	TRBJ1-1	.	CASSRLPPPGGNTEAFF	TGCGCCAGCAGCCGATTACCTCCGCCGGGGGGGAACACTGAAGCTTTCTTT
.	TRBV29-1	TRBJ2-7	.	CSVVGGHEQYF	TGCAGCGTTGTTGGGGGCCACGAGCAGTACTTC
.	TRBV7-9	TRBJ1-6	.	CASSLKGRDNSPLHF	TGTGCCAGCAGCTTAAAAGGGAGGGATAATTCACCCCTCCACTTT
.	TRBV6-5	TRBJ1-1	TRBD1	CASSYGTDAEAFF	TGTGCCAGCAGTTACGGGACAGACGCTGAAGCTTTCTTT
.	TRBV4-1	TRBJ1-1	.	CASSQDQEGSEGNTEAFF	TGCGCCAGCAGCCAAGATCAGGAGGGGTCAGAGGGGAACACTGAAGCTTTCTTT
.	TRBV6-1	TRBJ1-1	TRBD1	CASRSGQTNTEAFF	TGTGCCAGCAGATCGGGACAGACCAACACTGAAGCTTTCTTT
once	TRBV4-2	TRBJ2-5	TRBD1	CASSQGKQGGQEAQYF	TGTGCCAGCAGCCAAGGCAAACAGGGGGGCCAAGAGGCCCAGTACTTC
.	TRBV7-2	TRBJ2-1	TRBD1	CASSLNPGQGLNNEQFF	TGTGCCAGCAGCTTAAATCCGGGACAGGGGCTGAATAATGAGCAGTTCTTC
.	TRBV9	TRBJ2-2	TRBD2	CASSYSGGHTGELFF	TGTGCCAGCAGCTATAGCGGGGGCCACACCGGGGAGCTGTTTTTT
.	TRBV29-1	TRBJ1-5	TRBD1	CSVQVGGGGGQPQHF	TGCAGCGTTCAAGTGGGTGGAGGGGGCGGTCAGCCCCAGCATTTT
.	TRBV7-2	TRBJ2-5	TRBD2	CASTWGGGAYQETQYF	TGTGCCAGCACCTGGGGCGGGGGGGCCTACCAAGAGACCCAGTACTTC
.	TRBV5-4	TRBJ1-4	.	CASSLDGGGEKLFF	TGTGCCAGCAGCTTGGACGGGGGTGGAGAAAAACTGTTTTTT
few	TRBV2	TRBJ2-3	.	CASSDRYTDTQYF	TGTGCCAGCAGTGACAGATACACAGATACGCAGTATTTT
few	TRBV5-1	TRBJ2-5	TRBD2	CASSLEGYVTSDFRETQYF	TGCGCCAGCAGCTTGGAAGGTTATGTGACTAGCGACTTCCGGGAGACCCAGTACTTC
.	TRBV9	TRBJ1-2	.	CASSPSPDSNYGYTF	TGTGCCAGCAGCCCTAGCCCAGATTCTAACTATGGCTACACCTTC
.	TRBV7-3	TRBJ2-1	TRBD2	CASSLTPGSGVGEQFF	TGTGCCAGCAGCTTAACCCCGGGTAGCGGGGTAGGTGAGCAGTTCTTC
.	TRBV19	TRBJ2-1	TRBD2	CASSKRGGPGDNEQFF	TGTGCCTCCAGTAAGCGGGGGGGTCCTGGGGACAATGAGCAGTTCTTC
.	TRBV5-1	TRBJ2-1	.	CASSWPGRGRSYNEQFF	TGCGCCAGCAGCTGGCCGGGGCGGGGCCGCTCCTACAATGAGCAGTTCTTC
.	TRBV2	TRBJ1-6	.	CASSRGISSYNSPLHF	TGTGCCAGCAGTCGAGGGATTAGCTCCTATAATTCACCCCTCCACTTT
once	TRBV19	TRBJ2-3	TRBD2	CASSIGTRRDTQYF	TGTGCCAGTAGTATCGGGACTAGGAGAGATACGCAGTATTTT
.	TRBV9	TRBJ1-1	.	CASSAPPLRTEAFF	TGTGCCAGCAGCGCCCCCCCCTTGAGGACTGAAGCTTTCTTT
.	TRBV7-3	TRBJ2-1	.	CASSLTPGILSYNEQFF	TGTGCCAGCAGCTTAACGCCGGGTATCCTCTCCTACAATGAGCAGTTCTTC
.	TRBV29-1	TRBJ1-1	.	CSVDRDIFYEAFF	TGCAGCGTTGACCGGGACATCTTTTATGAAGCTTTCTTT
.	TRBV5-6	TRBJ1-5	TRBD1	CASSLFPGQGSQPQHF	TGTGCCAGCAGCTTGTTCCCGGGACAGGGAAGTCAGCCCCAGCATTTT
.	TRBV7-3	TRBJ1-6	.	CASSFELRGNSPLHF	TGTGCCAGCAGCTTTGAGCTGCGGGGTAATTCACCCCTCCACTTT
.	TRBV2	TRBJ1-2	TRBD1	CAKNRDSLGYTF	TGTGCCAAAAACCGGGACAGTCTTGGCTACACCTTC
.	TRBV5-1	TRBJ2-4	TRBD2	CASSVGGTKNIQYF	TGCGCCAGCAGCGTCGGGGGGACCAAAAACATTCAGTACTTC
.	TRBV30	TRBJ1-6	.	CAWRVTSSYNSPLHF	TGTGCCTGGAGAGTCACTAGCTCCTATAATTCACCCCTCCACTTT
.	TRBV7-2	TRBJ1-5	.	CASSQNPGVEQPQHF	TGTGCCAGCAGCCAGAACCCAGGGGTGGAACAGCCCCAGCATTTT
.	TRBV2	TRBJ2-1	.	CASSNGVLNEQFF	TGTGCCAGCAGTAACGGGGTCTTAAATGAGCAGTTCTTC
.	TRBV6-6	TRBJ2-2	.	CASMMAGPGELFF	TGTGCCAGCATGATGGCAGGGCCCGGGGAGCTGTTTTTT
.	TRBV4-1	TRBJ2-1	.	CASSQVAASSYNEQFF	TGCGCCAGCAGCCAAGTTGCAGCTAGCTCCTACAATGAGCAGTTCTTC
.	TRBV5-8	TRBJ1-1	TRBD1	CASSFDRDTEAFF	TGTGCCAGCAGCTTCGACAGGGACACTGAAGCTTTCTTT
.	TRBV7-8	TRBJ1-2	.	CASSSGVAYGYTF	TGTGCCAGCAGCTCAGGGGTGGCCTATGGCTACACCTTC
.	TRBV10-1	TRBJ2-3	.	CASSDPERDTQYF	TGCGCCAGCAGTGATCCCGAGAGAGATACGCAGTATTTT
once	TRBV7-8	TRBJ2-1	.	CASSPPRRDEQFF	TGTGCCAGCAGCCCCCCCCGGCGGGATGAGCAGTTCTTC
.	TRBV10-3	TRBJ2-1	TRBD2	CAISSSGTSYNEQFF	TGTGCCATCAGCTCTAGCGGGACCTCCTACAATGAGCAGTTCTTC
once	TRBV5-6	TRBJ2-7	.	CASSLSQGGLYEQYF	TGTGCCAGCAGCTTGAGCCAGGGGGGACTCTACGAGCAGTACTTC
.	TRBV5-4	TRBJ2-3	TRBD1	CASSFLSGGLGLDTQYF	TGTGCCAGCAGTTTTTTATCAGGGGGCTTGGGGCTGGATACGCAGTATTTT
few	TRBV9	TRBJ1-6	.	CASSVLSSYNSPLHF	TGTGCCAGCAGCGTATTGAGCTCCTATAATTCACCCCTCCACTTT
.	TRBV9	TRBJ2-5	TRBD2	CASSVGPPSAGGQETQYF	TGTGCCAGCAGCGTAGGCCCCCCCTCCGCGGGGGGCCAAGAGACCCAGTACTTC
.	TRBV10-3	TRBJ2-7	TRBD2	CASSGVGTYEQYF	TGTGCCAGCAGCGGGGTAGGCACCTACGAGCAGTACTTC
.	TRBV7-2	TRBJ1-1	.	CASSLDRNTEAFF	TGTGCCAGCAGTCTCGACAGAAACACTGAAGCTTTCTTT
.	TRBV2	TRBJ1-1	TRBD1	CASSGQGANTEAFF	TGTGCCAGCAGTGGACAGGGGGCGAACACTGAAGCTTTCTTT
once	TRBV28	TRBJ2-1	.	CASGGAYNEQFF	TGTGCCAGCGGGGGGGCATACAATGAGCAGTTCTTC
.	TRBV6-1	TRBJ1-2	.	CASLEGGVASYGYTF	TGTGCCAGCCTTGAGGGGGGGGTGGCTAGCTATGGCTACACCTTC
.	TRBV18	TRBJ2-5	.	CASRLGETQYF	TGTGCCAGTCGACTTGGGGAGACCCAGTACTTC